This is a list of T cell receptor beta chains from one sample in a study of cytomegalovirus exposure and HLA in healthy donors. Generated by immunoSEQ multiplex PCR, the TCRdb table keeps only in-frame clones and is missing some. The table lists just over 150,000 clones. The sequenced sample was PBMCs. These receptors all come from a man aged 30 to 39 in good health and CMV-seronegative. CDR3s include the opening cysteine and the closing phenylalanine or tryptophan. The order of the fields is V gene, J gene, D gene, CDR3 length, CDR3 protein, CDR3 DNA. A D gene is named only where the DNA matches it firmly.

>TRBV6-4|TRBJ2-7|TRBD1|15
CASSDSVDREYEQYF
TGTGCCAGCAGTGACTCCGTGGACAGGGAATACGAGCAGTACTTC
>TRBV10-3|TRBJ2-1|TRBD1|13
CAISIGQGDEQFF
TGTGCCATCAGTATCGGACAGGGGGATGAGCAGTTCTTC
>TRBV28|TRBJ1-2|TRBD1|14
CASSSPGQGWGYTF
TGTGCCAGCAGTTCACCCGGACAGGGATGGGGCTACACCTTC
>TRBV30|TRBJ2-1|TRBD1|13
CACRRDRNNEQFF
TGTGCCTGCCGCCGGGACAGGAACAATGAGCAGTTCTTC
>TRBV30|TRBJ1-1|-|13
CAWSVGARTEAFF
TGTGCCTGGAGTGTGGGGGCTCGAACTGAAGCTTTCTTT
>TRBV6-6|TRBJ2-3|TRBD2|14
CASSPTSGRAHQYF
TGTGCCAGCAGCCCGACTAGCGGGAGGGCCCATCAGTATTTT
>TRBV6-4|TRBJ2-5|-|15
CASSEQGFPQETQYF
TGTGCCAGCAGTGAGCAGGGCTTCCCGCAAGAGACCCAGTACTTC
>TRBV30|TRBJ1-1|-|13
CAWNPRENTEAFF
TGTGCCTGGAATCCTCGAGAAAACACTGAAGCTTTCTTT
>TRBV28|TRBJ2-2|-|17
CASSLGAGFFSTGELFF
TGTGCCAGCAGTTTAGGGGCAGGGTTCTTTTCGACCGGGGAGCTGTTTTTT
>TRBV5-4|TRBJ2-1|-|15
CASSLSGDSYNEQFF
TGTGCCAGCAGCCTTAGCGGAGACTCCTACAATGAGCAGTTCTTC
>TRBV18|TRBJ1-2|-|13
CASSPDTIRGYTF
TGTGCCAGCTCACCAGACACAATTAGAGGCTACACCTTC
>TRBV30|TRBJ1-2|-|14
CAWIPRGTGYGYTF
TGTGCCTGGATTCCCCGGGGGACTGGCTATGGCTACACCTTC
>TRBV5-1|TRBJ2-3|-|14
CASSFLVTTDTQYF
TGCGCCAGCAGCTTCCTAGTGACCACAGATACGCAGTATTTT
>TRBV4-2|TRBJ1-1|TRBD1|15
CASSLDRGKRTEAFF
TGTGCCAGCAGCCTAGACAGGGGTAAGAGGACTGAAGCTTTCTTT
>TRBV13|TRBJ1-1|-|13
CASSSDRNTEAFF
TGTGCCAGCAGCTCTGACAGGAACACTGAAGCTTTCTTT
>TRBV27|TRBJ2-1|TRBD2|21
CASSLRGRTSGRWNTYNEQFF
TGTGCCAGCAGTTTAAGAGGCAGGACTAGCGGGAGATGGAACACCTACAATGAGCAGTTCTTC
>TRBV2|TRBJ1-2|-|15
CASSAGTSGSYGYTF
TGTGCCAGCAGTGCCGGGACTAGTGGCTCCTATGGCTACACCTTC
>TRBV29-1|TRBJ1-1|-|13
CSVSGQLNTEAFF
TGCAGCGTATCCGGACAGTTGAACACTGAAGCTTTCTTT
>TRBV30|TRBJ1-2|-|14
CAWSVRSAFYGYTF
TGTGCCTGGAGTGTACGGTCCGCTTTCTATGGCTACACCTTC
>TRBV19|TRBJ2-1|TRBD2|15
CASSTSAGSHNEQFF
TGTGCCAGTAGTACCTCAGCGGGATCTCACAATGAGCAGTTCTTC
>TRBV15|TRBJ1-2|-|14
CATSITSGDYGYTF
TGTGCCACCAGCATTACATCAGGGGACTATGGCTACACCTTC
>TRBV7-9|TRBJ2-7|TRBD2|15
CASSLVLAEASEQYF
TGTGCCAGCAGCTTAGTACTAGCGGAGGCCTCCGAGCAGTACTTC
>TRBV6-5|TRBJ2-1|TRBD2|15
CASSQGGRAGSEQFF
TGTGCCAGCAGCCAAGGCGGGAGGGCCGGTAGTGAGCAGTTCTTC
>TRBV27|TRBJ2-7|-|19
CASSLKLIGGAKITYEQYF
TGTGCCAGCAGTTTAAAGTTGATTGGGGGCGCCAAAATTACCTACGAGCAGTACTTC
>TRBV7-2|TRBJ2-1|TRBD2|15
CASLGVASGYNEQFF
TGTGCCAGTCTGGGGGTGGCTAGCGGATACAATGAGCAGTTCTTC
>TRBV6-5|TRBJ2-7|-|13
CASSYRGGYEQYF
TGTGCCAGCAGTTACCGGGGTGGGTACGAGCAGTACTTC
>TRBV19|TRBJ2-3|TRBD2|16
CASSTHTSGITDTQYF
TGTGCCAGTAGTACACACACTAGCGGGATCACAGATACGCAGTATTTT
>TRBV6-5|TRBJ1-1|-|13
CASSARENTEAFF
TGTGCCAGCAGTGCCCGCGAGAACACTGAAGCTTTCTTT
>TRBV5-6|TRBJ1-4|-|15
CASSDSRETNEKLFF
TGTGCCAGCAGCGACTCACGGGAAACTAATGAAAAACTGTTTTTT
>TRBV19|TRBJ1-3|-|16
CASSTFPLRPGNTIYF
TGTGCCAGTAGTACCTTCCCCCTGAGGCCTGGAAACACCATATATTTT
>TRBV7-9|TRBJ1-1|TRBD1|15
CASTSPRGSNTEAFF
TGTGCCAGCACCTCCCCCAGGGGGTCGAACACTGAAGCTTTCTTT
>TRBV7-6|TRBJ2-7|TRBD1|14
CASSPRTGLYEQYF
TGTGCCAGCAGCCCACGGACAGGACTCTACGAGCAGTACTTC
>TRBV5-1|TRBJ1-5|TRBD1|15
CASSPTGEDYQPQHF
TGCGCCAGCAGCCCGACAGGGGAAGATTATCAGCCCCAGCATTTT
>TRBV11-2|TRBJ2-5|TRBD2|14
CASSRGTSGETQYF
TGTGCCAGCAGCCGCGGGACTAGTGGGGAGACCCAGTACTTC
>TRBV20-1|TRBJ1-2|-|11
CSADRELGYTF
TGCAGTGCTGACCGGGAATTAGGCTACACCTTC
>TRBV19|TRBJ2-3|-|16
CASSLSGITYTDTQYF
TGTGCCAGTAGTCTTTCGGGGATTACATACACAGATACGCAGTATTTT
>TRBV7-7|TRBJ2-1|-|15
CASSLSGSGYNEQFF
TGTGCCAGCAGCTTATCGGGTAGTGGATACAATGAGCAGTTCTTC
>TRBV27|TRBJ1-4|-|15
CASSFSTATNEKLFF
TGTGCCAGCAGTTTTAGTACTGCAACTAATGAAAAACTGTTTTTT